This passage covers 11 T cell receptor beta chains from one sample sequenced in a study of cytomegalovirus exposure and HLA in healthy donors. PCR used 60 Vbeta primers and 13 Jbeta primers. Sequenced by immunoSEQ multiplex PCR; TCRdb stores in-frame clones only, minus some. Of roughly 150,000 clones listed, 64% are singletons. The material sequenced was PBMCs. Source of these receptors: a woman aged 25-40 years in good health and CMV-seropositive.

CDR3 bases: TGTGCCAGCAGCTGGGGACAGTCCCATCTCGAGCAGTACTTC. It translates to CASSWGQSHLEQYF. This chain connects TRBV5-6 to TRBJ2-7; 7 bases align to TRBD1. The CDR3 loop spans 14 amino acids. V lost 3 bases, J lost 6 bases, and 9 bases stayed unmatched. Germline V gene sequence: CDR1 SGHDT, CDR2 YYEEEE.

Only a few counts were recorded for this clone. The gene calls are TRBV5-4 and TRBJ2-4, with D possibly TRBD1 on 5 matching bases. Trimming removed 5 bases from V and 0 bases from J, with 15 bases in between. CDR1 is SGHNT and CDR2 is YYREEE in the germline V gene (reference sequence). This CDR3 is 16 amino acids long. This CDR3 reads CASSMGQGLAKNIQYF. Written as DNA, the CDR3 is TGTGCCAGCAGTATGGGGCAGGGCCTAGCCAAAAACATTCAGTACTTC.

This clone was picked up one time. The chain is built from TRBV29-1 and TRBJ2-3; TRBD1 matches at 12 bases. Germline CDR1 reads SQVTM; CDR2 reads ANQGSEA. Trimming cost V 0 bases and J 6 bases; bases outside gene matches: 22. The CDR3 spans 21 residues. Written as DNA, the CDR3 is TGCAGCGTTGAAGATAAAGTGTGGTTAGGGGTACCGGGACAGGGGGCTGATACGCAGTATTTT. It codes for CSVEDKVWLGVPGQGADTQYF.

This chain joins TRBV18 and TRBJ1-2, with a tentative D call TRBD1 (6 bases). Trimming removed 2 bases at V and 0 bases at J, with 13 bases between. Germline values: CDR1 KGHSH, CDR2 LQKENI. The CDR3 has 16 residues. The CDR3 coding sequence is TGTGCCAGCTCACCAAAGGACAGAGGGGCTAACTATGGCTACACCTTC. Its protein is CASSPKDRGANYGYTF.

There are a few counts of this clone. This rearrangement joins TRBV27 to TRBJ2-7; a possible D gene is TRBD2 (5 bases). Trimming took 4 bases from V and 2 from J, leaving 9 bases between them. Germline CDR1 reads MNHEY; CDR2 reads SMNVEV (reference sequence). This CDR3 has 13 amino acids. This CDR3 reads CASSSDWAYEQYF. The CDR3 nucleotides are TGTGCCAGCAGTTCGGACTGGGCCTACGAGCAGTACTTC.

This clone was observed a handful of times. For the CDR3, the DNA is TGTGCCTGGAGCCAGCGGCCAGGCAATCAGCCCCAGCATTTT. This encodes CAWSQRPGNQPQHF. This chain joins TRBV30 and TRBJ1-5; D unresolved. The CDR3 loop spans 14 amino acids. With 3 bases removed from V and 2 bases from J, the gap between germline ends came to 11 bases. The germline V gene has CDR1 GTSNPN and CDR2 SVGIG (reference sequence).

The chain joins TRBV29-1 to TRBJ2-1; a weak D match, TRBD2 (7 bases). CDR1 is SQVTM, CDR2 ANQGSEA, per germline. The CDR3 consists of 14 residues. Between the trimmed V and J ends, which lost 7 bases and 1 base, there was a span of 14 bases. This chain's CDR3 is CSARGGESYNEQFF. CDR3 nucleotide sequence: TGCAGCGCCCGAGGGGGGGAGTCCTACAATGAGCAGTTCTTC.

This clone was counted at least ten times. Here the CDR3 reads CASSQGPGKGVRPQAFF. CDR3 DNA sequence: TGCGCCAGCAGCCAAGGTCCAGGGAAGGGTGTTCGACCCCAAGCTTTCTTT. The chain employs TRBV4-1 and TRBJ1-1, with D possibly being TRBD1 (5 bases). Germline CDR1 reads MGHRA; CDR2 reads YSYEKL. The germline V and J ends were trimmed by 1 base and 9 bases, with 24 bases remaining between them. The CDR3 spans 17 residues.

V and J are TRBV5-1 and TRBJ2-5, with 10 bases identical to TRBD2. The J call is doubtful: the DNA matches TRBJ2-7 better. The CDR3 is 16 residues long. The germline V gene has CDR1 SGHRS and CDR2 YFSETQ. The CDR3 DNA reads as TGCGCCAGCAGGCTGGGGCTAGCGGGAGTATCGGACGAGCAGTACTTC. This gives the protein CASRLGLAGVSDEQYF.

The chain links TRBV5-1 to TRBJ1-1; TRBD1 matches at 7 bases. Germline assignment: CDR1 SGHRS and CDR2 YFSETQ. J lost 5 bases, V lost 0 bases, and 7 bases had no gene match. The CDR3 runs 15 residues. CDR3 sequence: CASSLGQGGRTEAFF. CDR3 in DNA: TGCGCCAGCAGCTTGGGACAGGGAGGTAGGACTGAAGCTTTCTTT.

The rearrangement links TRBV4-1 to TRBJ1-5; no firm D call. Between the trimmed V and J ends, which lost 1 base and 3 bases, there was a span of 13 bases. The germline V gene has CDR1 MGHRA and CDR2 YSYEKL. The CDR3 is made up of 16 amino acids. CDR3 loop: CASSQVYGVDNQPQHF. In DNA, the CDR3 is TGCGCCAGCAGCCAAGTGTATGGAGTAGACAATCAGCCCCAGCATTTT.